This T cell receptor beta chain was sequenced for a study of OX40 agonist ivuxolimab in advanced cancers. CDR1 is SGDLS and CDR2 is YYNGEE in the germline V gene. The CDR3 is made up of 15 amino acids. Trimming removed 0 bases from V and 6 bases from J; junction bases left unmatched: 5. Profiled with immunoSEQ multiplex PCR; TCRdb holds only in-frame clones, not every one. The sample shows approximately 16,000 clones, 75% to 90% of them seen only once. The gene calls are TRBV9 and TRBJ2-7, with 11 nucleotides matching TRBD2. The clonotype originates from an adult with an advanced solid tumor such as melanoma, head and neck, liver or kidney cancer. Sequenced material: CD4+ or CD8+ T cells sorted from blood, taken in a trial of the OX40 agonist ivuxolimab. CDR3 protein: CASSVGLAGMGEQYF. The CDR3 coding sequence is TGTGCCAGCAGCGTAGGACTAGCGGGAATGGGCGAGCAGTACTTC.